The 2 T cell receptor beta chains below come from one sample, sequenced in a study of beta chain features in type 1 diabetes. Expressed TCRB transcripts were sequenced after all isolated RNA was converted to cDNA. Here immunoSEQ multiplex PCR was the method, and the copy in TCRdb shows in-frame clones only, minus some. The table lists 130,000 to 150,000 clones, roughly a tenth of them singletons, with 0.6% to 0.8% in the top ten. The material sequenced was central memory CD4+ T cells from blood. All receptors derive from a man aged 18 to 30 in good health.

This clone was seen more than once but under ten times. The chain has TRBV30 and TRBJ2-1; 9 positions agree with TRBD2. There are 13 residues in the CDR3. The trim removed 5 bases at V and 7 bases at J, leaving 6 bases unmatched. In germline, CDR1 is GTSNPN, CDR2 SVGIG (reference sequence). The CDR3 DNA reads as TGTGCCTGGGAAGCGGGGGGATTGAATGAGCAGTTCTTC. It codes for CAWEAGGLNEQFF.

V usage is TRBV14 and J usage is TRBJ2-1, with 8 positions matching TRBD2. Trimming at V came to 6 bases and at J to 0 bases, leaving 7 bases not matched to a gene. The germline V gene has CDR1 SGHDN and CDR2 FVKESK. The CDR3 consists of 16 residues. The DNA of the CDR3 is TGTGCCAGCAGTTTTGGGCGGGGGGCCTCCTACAATGAGCAGTTCTTC. Translating gives CASSFGRGASYNEQFF.